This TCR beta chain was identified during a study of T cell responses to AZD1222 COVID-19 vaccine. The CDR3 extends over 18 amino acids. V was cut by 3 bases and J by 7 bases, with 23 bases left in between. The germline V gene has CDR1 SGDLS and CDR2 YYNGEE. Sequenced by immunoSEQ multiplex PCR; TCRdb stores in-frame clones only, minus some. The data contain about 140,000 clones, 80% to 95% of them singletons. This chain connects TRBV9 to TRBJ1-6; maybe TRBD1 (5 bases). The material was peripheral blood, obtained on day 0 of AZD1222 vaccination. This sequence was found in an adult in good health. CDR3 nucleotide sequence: TGTGCCAGCAGCGCTAGTTACGGGACGGAAGGGTTCAATTCACCCCTCCACTTT. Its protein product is CASSASYGTEGFNSPLHF.